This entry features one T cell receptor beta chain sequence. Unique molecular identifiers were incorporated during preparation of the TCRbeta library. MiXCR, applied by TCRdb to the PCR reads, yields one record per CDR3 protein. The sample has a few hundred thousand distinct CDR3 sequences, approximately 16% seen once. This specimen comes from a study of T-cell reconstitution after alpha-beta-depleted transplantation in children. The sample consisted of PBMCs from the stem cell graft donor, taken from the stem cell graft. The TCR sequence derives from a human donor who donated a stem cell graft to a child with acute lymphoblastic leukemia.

The CDR3 is CSARVTESYEQYF. CDR3 DNA: TGCAGTGCTAGAGTAACAGAATCCTACGAGCAGTACTTC. This rearrangement joins TRBV20-1 to TRBJ2-7; D ambiguous. Looked up from germline, CDR1 is DFQATT and CDR2 is SNEGSKA (reference sequence). The CDR3 spans 13 residues. V lost 1 base and J 1 base, leaving 8 bases between the germline ends.